This T cell receptor beta chain emerged from a study of cytomegalovirus exposure and HLA in healthy donors. Study in general: Drawn from HLA-typed donors, around 85 million unique TCRs were held in an early data release.

Both 60 Vbeta primers and 13 Jbeta primers went into the PCR. The method was immunoSEQ multiplex PCR; TCRdb's version includes in-frame clones alone and lacks a portion of them. The sample has roughly 70,000 clones, around 74% seen once. Germline CDR1 GTSNPN, CDR2 SVGIG (reference sequence). This CDR3 is 13 amino acids long. Study conclusions and caveats: Analysis performed later found approximately 17,000 TCR beta sequences associated with HLA alleles at 0.05 false discovery rate. V segments that were indistinguishable, TRBV6-2 and TRBV6-3 among them, were omitted from analysis.

For this clone: Its antigen is unknown. A read error may produce the germline difference seen at one junction end.

Participants comprised healthy donors of bone marrow. Sequencing input: PBMCs. The chain links TRBV30 to TRBJ1-1, with a tentative D call TRBD1 (6 bases). The origin of this receptor is a human donor in good health. As DNA, the CDR3 is TGTGCCCGGAGCGGACAGCGGAACACTGAAGCTTTCTTT. Its protein is CARSGQRNTEAFF.